A single sample is the source of the 23 T cell receptor beta chains below, sequenced in a study of blood T cell repertoires in COVID-19. TCRdb's table, derived via immunoSEQ multiplex PCR, lists solely in-frame clones and lacks some. Of about 270,000 clones in the sample, approximately 90% were seen once. The sample was PBMCs or T cells enriched from blood (not recorded which). The source of these receptors is a woman aged 50 to 60 who had recovered from COVID-19.

This chain's CDR3 is CASSRTAGADTQYF. As DNA, the CDR3 is TGTGCCAGCAGCCGCACGGCGGGAGCAGATACGCAGTATTTT. V and J are TRBV5-4 and TRBJ2-3, with TRBD2 matching over 7 bases. After removal of 4 bases from V and 4 bases from J, the junction contained 6 bases not matched to a gene. The length of the CDR3 is 14 residues. Per germline, CDR1 SGHNT and CDR2 YYREEE (reference sequence).

V gene TRBV19 combines with J gene TRBJ2-5, with 8 bases lining up with TRBD2. Germline loops: CDR1 LNHDA, CDR2 SQIVND (reference sequence). The V and J ends lost 6 bases and 0 bases, in that order; junction bases with no gene match: 0. CDR3 length: 13 residues. The CDR3 here is CASRGLDQETQYF. CDR3 in DNA: TGTGCCAGTAGGGGACTAGACCAAGAGACCCAGTACTTC.

This clone appeared a few times. The V gene is TRBV18, the J gene TRBJ2-6; D perhaps matches TRBD2 (6 bases). The CDR3 has 15 residues. Germline lookup yields CDR1 KGHSH and CDR2 LQKENI. V gave up 3 bases and J gave up 0 bases, with 6 bases separating them. The CDR3 nucleotides read TGTGCCAGCTCACCGGGGGGCTCTGGGGCCAACGTCCTGACTTTC. Encoded protein: CASSPGGSGANVLTF.

V gene TRBV28 combines with J gene TRBJ2-7; weak D call: TRBD2 (6 bases). The CDR3 runs to 12 residues. V lost 5 bases and J 4 bases, leaving 9 bases between the germline ends. CDR1 and CDR2 from the germline V gene are MDHEN and SYDVKM. DNA of the CDR3: TGTGCCAGCAGTAGGCGGGGTTACGAGCAGTACTTC. Protein sequence: CASSRRGYEQYF.

The chain has TRBV30 and TRBJ1-6, with D unresolved. This CDR3 has 13 residues. V lost 8 bases and J lost 1, with 9 bases in between. Germline V lookup: CDR1 GTSNPN, CDR2 SVGIG (reference sequence). The CDR3 loop reads CAGQASYNSPLHF. The CDR3 DNA reads as TGTGCCGGCCAGGCTTCCTATAATTCACCCCTCCACTTT.

The rearrangement uses TRBV9 and TRBJ1-6, with TRBD1 as a possible D gene (5 bases). The V end was cut by 0 bases, the J end by 6 bases, with 19 bases between. CDR3 size: 18 residues. Per the germline V gene, CDR1 is SGDLS and CDR2 is YYNGEE. Here the CDR3 DNA reads TGTGCCAGCAGCGTAGTAGCTTTCCCGCAGGGCTCTAATTCACCCCTCCACTTT. Encoded protein: CASSVVAFPQGSNSPLHF.

The genes are TRBV30 and TRBJ1-3; the match to TRBD1 covers 7 bases. The germline CDR1 and CDR2 sequences are GTSNPN and SVGIG (reference sequence). Trimming at V came to 1 base and at J to 2 bases, leaving 5 bases not matched to a gene. The CDR3 runs 15 residues. The CDR3 is CAWSAQGFAGNTIYF. CDR3 in DNA: TGTGCCTGGAGTGCACAGGGGTTCGCTGGAAACACCATATATTTT.

This clone was counted only a few times. V usage is TRBV4-2 and J usage is TRBJ2-7, with no clear D. From germline, CDR1 is LGHNA and CDR2 YNFKEQ. The CDR3 extends over 14 amino acids. The ends were cut back, 4 bases at V and 2 bases at J, with 12 bases in the middle. The CDR3 sequence: CASSPTAGTYEQYF. CDR3 nucleotides: TGTGCCAGCAGCCCGACGGCAGGAACCTACGAGCAGTACTTC.

The genes are TRBV28 and TRBJ1-4; TRBD1 aligns across 7 bases. Germline trimming cut 3 bases from V and 2 bases from J; bases unmatched to any gene: 6. The CDR3 runs 16 residues. Germline V gene sequence: CDR1 MDHEN, CDR2 SYDVKM. The CDR3 DNA reads as TGTGCCAGCAGTTTGCCGGGGACAGTGACTAATGAAAAACTGTTTTTT. This sequence encodes CASSLPGTVTNEKLFF. The full variable domain, in which reference TRBV28 and TRBJ1-4 provide the parts outside the CDR3, is DVKVTQSSRYLVKRTGEKVFLECVQDMDHENMFWYRQDPGLGLRLIYFSYDVKMKEKGDIPEGYSVSREKKERFSLILESASTNQTSMYLCASSLPGTVTNEKLFFGSGTQLSVL.

The J gene is TRBJ2-1, the V gene TRBV4-3, with D maybe TRBD2 (6 bases). This CDR3 is 16 amino acids long. V shed 0 bases and J shed 4 bases, with 13 bases lying between them. From germline, CDR1 is LGHNA and CDR2 YSLEER. The DNA of the CDR3 is TGCGCCAGCAGCCAAGATGGTGCGGGGAGATACAATGAGCAGTTCTTC. Translated: CASSQDGAGRYNEQFF.

The chain uses TRBV18 and TRBJ1-1; TRBD1 aligns across 7 bases. The CDR3 totals 15 residues. V lost 1 base and J lost 4; bases outside the gene matches: 6. Germline CDR1 is KGHSH and CDR2 is LQKENI. CDR3 nucleotides: TGTGCCAGCTCACCACAACAGGGGTTGGGCACTGAAGCTTTCTTT. As protein: CASSPQQGLGTEAFF.

This clone showed up just a few times. The chain couples TRBV5-1 to TRBJ1-4, with 7 bases that match TRBD1. The CDR3 length is 15 residues. Germline CDR1 and CDR2: SGHRS and YFSETQ. V gave up 4 bases and J gave up 8 bases; unmatched junction bases: 11. CDR3 bases: TGCGCCAGCAGCCCTACAGGGGAAGTACGAGAAAAACTGTTTTTT. This codes for CASSPTGEVREKLFF.

V usage is TRBV7-2 and J usage is TRBJ2-3, with 7 bases that match TRBD1. Germline V gives CDR1 SGHTA, CDR2 FQGNSA. V was pared by 6 bases and J by 2 bases, with 5 bases of the junction left unmatched. CDR3 length equals 14 residues. CDR3 sequence: CASRNRGSTDTQYF. CDR3 DNA sequence: TGTGCCAGCAGGAACAGGGGTTCCACAGATACGCAGTATTTT.

This rearrangement joins TRBV11-1 to TRBJ2-7, with D possibly matching TRBD1 (6 bases). Germline CDR1 reads SGHAT; CDR2 reads FQDESV (reference sequence). Between the trimmed V and J ends, which lost 1 base and 3 bases, there was a span of 10 bases. The CDR3 has 14 residues. In DNA, the CDR3 is TGTGCCAGCAGCTTAGGGACAGCTGACTACGAGCAGTACTTC. It codes for CASSLGTADYEQYF.

The chain uses TRBV6-5 and TRBJ2-3; no reliable D call. The ends were cut back, 5 bases at V and 4 bases at J, with 13 bases in the middle. CDR1 MNHEY and CDR2 SVGAGI come from the germline V gene. CDR3 length equals 14 residues. The CDR3 nucleotides are TGTGCCAGCAGTCGCGTGCGGCCTTCAGATACGCAGTATTTT. It specifies CASSRVRPSDTQYF.

In its sample, this clone was seen once. J is TRBJ2-7 and V is TRBV9, with D possibly matching TRBD2 (6 bases). The CDR3 has 15 amino acids. The germline CDR1 and CDR2 sequences are SGDLS and YYNGEE. Trimming took 0 bases from V and 7 from J, leaving 17 bases between them. The CDR3 region is CASSVAGQGGQEQYF. CDR3 in DNA: TGTGCCAGCAGCGTAGCTGGGCAGGGAGGTCAGGAGCAGTACTTC.

This clone was seen just once. The rearrangement links TRBV5-4 to TRBJ1-1, with 8 nucleotides matching TRBD1. CDR1 is SGHNT and CDR2 is YYREEE in the germline V gene (reference sequence). This CDR3 region has 16 residues. Losses at the gene ends were 2 bases for V and 2 bases for J; bases not matched to a gene: 8. CDR3 nucleotide sequence: TGTGCCAGCAGCTTTTATATGACAGGGGACAACACTGAAGCTTTCTTT. It yields the protein CASSFYMTGDNTEAFF.

The chain employs TRBV10-3 and TRBJ1-5, with D unclear. The CDR3 is 13 amino acids. Between the trimmed V and J ends, which lost 2 bases and 6 bases, there was a span of 8 bases. The germline V gene encodes CDR1 ENHRY and CDR2 SYGVKD. The CDR3 loop is CAISETEIQPQHF. The CDR3 region has the DNA TGTGCCATCAGTGAGACAGAAATTCAGCCCCAGCATTTT.

V and J are TRBV19 and TRBJ2-5, with a weak D call TRBD1 (5 bases). Looked up from germline, CDR1 is LNHDA and CDR2 is SQIVND (reference sequence). This CDR3 spans 14 amino acids. The V end was cut by 3 bases, the J end by 3 bases, with 11 bases between. The CDR3 reads CASSIGGREETQYF. The CDR3 DNA reads TGTGCCAGTAGTATCGGCGGCAGGGAAGAGACCCAGTACTTC.

The rearrangement joins TRBV24-1 to TRBJ1-5, with D maybe TRBD1 (6 bases). From germline, CDR1 is KGHDR and CDR2 SFDVKD. Trimming took off 4 bases at V and 2 bases at J, with 20 bases between the two ends. CDR3 size: 18 residues. The CDR3 bases are TGTGCCACCAGTGAAGGACAGCGCCAACGTAGGGGCAATCAGCCCCAGCATTTT. Its protein product is CATSEGQRQRRGNQPQHF.

The J gene is TRBJ1-5, the V gene TRBV5-5, with TRBD1 identical over 9 bases. The junction had 3 bases not matched to a gene; V was cut back by 0 bases and J by 5 bases. The CDR3 has 15 amino acids. CDR1 is SGHKS, CDR2 YYEKEE, per germline (reference sequence). The CDR3 coding sequence is TGTGCCAGCAGCTTGGAGGACAGGGGCTATCAGCCCCAGCATTTT. It translates to CASSLEDRGYQPQHF.

J is TRBJ2-6 and V is TRBV30, with D tentatively TRBD1 (6 bases). V lost 0 bases and J 0 bases, leaving 15 bases between the germline ends. The CDR3 has 18 residues. CDR1 is GTSNPN, CDR2 SVGIG, per germline (reference sequence). CDR3 loop: CAWSVHRTVNSGANVLTF. DNA of the CDR3: TGTGCCTGGAGTGTACATAGGACAGTCAACTCTGGGGCCAACGTCCTGACTTTC. Drawing the rest from reference TRBV30 and TRBJ2-6, the complete variable domain is SQTIHQWPATLVQPVGSPLSLECTVEGTSNPNLYWYRQAAGRGLQLLFYSVGIGQISSEVPQNLSASRPQDRQFILSSKKLLLSDSGFYLCAWSVHRTVNSGANVLTFGAGSRLTVL.

The V and J genes are TRBV6-5 and TRBJ2-2; 12 bases are a match to TRBD2. This CDR3 spans 14 amino acids. The V and J ends lost 7 bases and 6 bases, in that order; junction bases with no gene match: 3. Germline assignment: CDR1 MNHEY and CDR2 SVGAGI. The CDR3 DNA is TGTGCCAGCACGCTAGCGGGAGGGGCCGGGGAGCTGTTTTTT. This gives the protein CASTLAGGAGELFF.